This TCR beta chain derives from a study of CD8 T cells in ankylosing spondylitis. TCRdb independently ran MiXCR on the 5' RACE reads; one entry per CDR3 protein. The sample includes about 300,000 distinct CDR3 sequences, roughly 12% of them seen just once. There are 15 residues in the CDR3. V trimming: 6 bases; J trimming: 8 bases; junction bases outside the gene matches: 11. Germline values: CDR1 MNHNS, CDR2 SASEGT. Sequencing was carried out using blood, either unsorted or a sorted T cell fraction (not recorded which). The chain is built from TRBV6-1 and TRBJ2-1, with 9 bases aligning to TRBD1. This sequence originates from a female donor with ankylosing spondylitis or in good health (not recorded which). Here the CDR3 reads CASRDRTGVGYEQFF. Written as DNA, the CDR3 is TGTGCCAGCAGGGACCGGACAGGGGTCGGGTATGAGCAGTTCTTC.